What follows are 10 T cell receptor beta chains derived from one specimen sequenced in a study of human T cells and chemical hapten exposure (dated by TCRdb to the early 2020s). Library preparation used RACE. These reads were obtained on a NextSeq 500. TCRdb itself trimmed the public reads at Q25 with fastp, ran MiXCR and retained productive beta chains. Rows are combined by CDR3 protein, so each entry shows the most common genes and DNA. In all, the sample holds about 77,000 distinct CDR3 sequences, and 7% to 9.5% of those were seen once. About 1.8% of the sample belongs to the ten largest clones. The time point label corresponds to: healthy volunteer bleed at 6 weeks. Unfractionated whole blood was collected in Tempus Blood RNA tubes, and total RNA was extracted from that blood. What was sequenced was whole blood. These receptors were obtained from a female donor in good health. Some clones in this sample may be carry-over from other donors' samples.

V usage is TRBV12-3 or TRBV12-4 and J usage is TRBJ2-3; TRBD2 agrees at 9 bases. Trimming cost V 3 bases and J 5 bases; bases outside gene matches: 6. The CDR3 sequence is 15 residues long. CDR3 loop: CASSLSGLAIDTQYF. The CDR3, as DNA: TGTGCCAGCAGTTTGTCGGGACTAGCAATAGATACGCAGTATTTT.

This clonotype was found a few times. The chain links TRBV12-3 or TRBV12-4 to TRBJ2-7; D tentatively fits TRBD1 or TRBD2 (5 bases each). CDR3 size: 13 residues. The germline V and J ends were trimmed by 6 bases and 2 bases, with 11 bases remaining between them. CDR3 nucleotides: TGTGCCAGCAGGTTGTCGGGGCCCTACGAGCAGTACTTC. It codes for CASRLSGPYEQYF.

Only a few counts were recorded for this clonotype. With a much larger clone just one base away, this may be a read error. CDR3 region: CASRLNTDTQYF. The DNA for the CDR3 is TGTGCCAGCAGGCTAAACACAGATACGCAGTATTTT. This sequence joins TRBV2 and TRBJ2-3; D is undetermined. V dropped 6 bases and J dropped 2 bases, with 6 bases sitting between them. CDR3 length equals 12 residues. Germline lookup yields CDR1 SNHLY and CDR2 FYNNEI.

This clonotype was observed at least ten times. V usage is TRBV7-2 and J usage is TRBJ1-1, with D hard to call. Germline V lookup: CDR1 SGHTA, CDR2 FQGNSA. This CDR3 comprises 14 residues. Between the trimmed V and J ends, which lost 3 bases and 0 bases, there was a span of 8 bases. The CDR3 loop is CASSFRAMNTEAFF. The CDR3 DNA is TGTGCCAGCAGCTTTCGGGCCATGAACACTGAAGCTTTCTTT.

The chain recombines TRBV6-6 with TRBJ2-5; D may be TRBD1 (5 bases). V dropped 10 bases and J dropped 4 bases, with 13 bases sitting between them. This CDR3 has 12 amino acids. Germline V gives CDR1 MNHNY, CDR2 SVGAGI (reference sequence). In nucleotides, the CDR3 is TGTGCCACCGCCGAAGGGGTAGAGACCCAGTACTTC. It translates to CATAEGVETQYF.

This clonotype was seen many times. V gene TRBV10-3 combines with J gene TRBJ2-3, with 7 bases lining up with TRBD2. The CDR3 is made up of 14 amino acids. V shed 8 bases, J shed 4 bases, and the junction held 9 bases outside the gene matches. Germline V gives CDR1 ENHRY, CDR2 SYGVKD. CDR3 sequence (DNA): TGTGCCATCTGCCCGGGGGGTGACGCAGATACGCAGTATTTT. Translation: CAICPGGDADTQYF.

Notes on this clonotype: This could be a read error, since a much larger clone is one nucleotide away. The CDR3 DNA reads as TGTGTCAGCAGTGGCTTAGGGAGGATGAATGAAAAACTGTTTTTT. It yields the protein CVSSGLGRMNEKLFF. The V gene is TRBV2, the J gene TRBJ1-4, with D uncertain. The CDR3 loop spans 15 amino acids. Germline CDR1 is SNHLY and CDR2 is FYNNEI.

This clonotype was seen repeatedly, ten times or more. The CDR3 DNA reads as TGCGCCAGCAGTGGGCCAGAACTAGCCAAAAACATTCAGTACTTC. Amino acid sequence: CASSGPELAKNIQYF. The chain is built from TRBV10-1 and TRBJ2-4; no clear D gene. Looked up from germline, CDR1 is WNHNN and CDR2 is SYGVQD (reference sequence). The CDR3 covers 15 residues. The V end was cut by 4 bases, the J end by 0 bases, with 10 bases between.

In its sample, this clonotype was seen a few times. This sequence joins TRBV20-1 and TRBJ1-1; the D gene is possibly TRBD1 (6 bases). The CDR3 is made up of 13 amino acids. The V end lost 5 bases, the J end lost 8 bases, and 18 bases lay between the germline ends. Germline V gene lookup returns CDR1 DFQATT and CDR2 SNEGSKA (reference sequence). The CDR3 sequence: CSAPRRDNLEAFF. CDR3 nucleotides: TGCAGTGCTCCACGCCGGGACAACCTGGAAGCTTTCTTT.

This clonotype was detected ten times or more. V and J are TRBV5-1 and TRBJ1-6; D call uncertain. CDR1 is SGHRS, CDR2 YFSETQ, per germline. The CDR3 is 13 residues long. V shed 0 bases and J shed 10 bases, with 8 bases lying between them. The CDR3 sequence is CASSLVGRSPLHF. The CDR3 DNA sequence: TGCGCCAGCAGCTTGGTCGGGAGATCACCCCTCCACTTT.